Below, 21 T cell receptor beta chains from the same sample are listed, as sequenced in a study of blood T cell repertoires in COVID-19. The repertoire was sequenced with immunoSEQ multiplex PCR; TCRdb's copy has only in-frame clones and lacks some. This sample carries 80,000 to 100,000 clones, roughly 90% of them seen once, and the ten largest clones take 15% to 20%. The sample comprised peripheral blood. All receptors come from a woman of 80 years or more with acute or convalescent COVID-19.

The chain couples TRBV19 to TRBJ1-1; D is ambiguous. Germline assignment: CDR1 LNHDA and CDR2 SQIVND (reference sequence). V was shortened by 7 bases and J by 8 bases, with 17 bases between the two germline ends. The CDR3 has 13 amino acids. DNA of the CDR3: TGTGCCAGTACCCTACCATGGGCACCAGAAGCTTTCTTT. This sequence encodes CASTLPWAPEAFF.

The V gene is TRBV27, the J gene TRBJ1-4, with 10 bases aligning to TRBD1. Germline V CDR1 and CDR2: MNHEY, SMNVEV (reference sequence). The CDR3 runs 16 residues. The junction had 6 bases not matched to a gene; V was cut back by 5 bases and J by 3 bases. CDR3 DNA sequence: TGTGCCAGCAGTCGACAGGGGGCTAGGGCTAATGAAAAACTGTTTTTT. Translated: CASSRQGARANEKLFF. The variable domain in full, completed from reference TRBV27 and TRBJ1-4, reads EAQVTQNPRYLITVTGKKLTVTCSQNMNHEYMSWYRQDPGLGLRQIYYSMNVEVTDKGDVPEGYKVSRKEKRNFPLILESPSPNQTSLYFCASSRQGARANEKLFFGSGTQLSVL.

The chain uses TRBV20-1 and TRBJ2-1; TRBD1 might be the D (5 bases). Per the germline V gene, CDR1 is DFQATT and CDR2 is SNEGSKA (reference sequence). This CDR3 region has 11 residues. The V end lost 4 bases, the J end lost 7 bases, and 8 bases lay between the germline ends. CDR3 sequence: CSAIRVNEQFF. The CDR3 DNA sequence: TGCAGTGCTATCAGGGTAAATGAGCAGTTCTTC.

This chain uses TRBV2 with TRBJ1-2, with TRBD1 identical over 8 bases. The germline CDR1 and CDR2 sequences are SNHLY and FYNNEI. V gave up 6 bases and J gave up 8 bases; unmatched junction bases: 8. CDR3 length: 13 amino acids. The CDR3 sequence is CASSVRTGKGYTF. In DNA form, the CDR3 reads TGTGCCAGCAGCGTTAGGACAGGGAAAGGCTACACCTTC.

V and J are TRBV10-3 and TRBJ1-2; possible D gene TRBD1, 6 bases. V lost 0 bases and J 8 bases, leaving 13 bases between the germline ends. Germline-derived CDR1 and CDR2 are ENHRY and SYGVKD. This CDR3 is 14 amino acids long. The CDR3 sequence: CAISESGGAGGYTF. Written as DNA, the CDR3 is TGTGCCATCAGTGAGTCGGGGGGGGCCGGAGGCTACACCTTC.

This chain uses TRBV7-9 with TRBJ2-1; 7 bases are shared with TRBD1. The V segment lost 6 bases and the J segment 2 bases; nucleotides outside the gene matches: 4. The germline V gene encodes CDR1 SEHNR and CDR2 FQNEAQ (reference sequence). CDR3 length: 14 residues. The CDR3 DNA sequence: TGTGCCAGCAGGTACGGGACAGCCTACAATGAGCAGTTCTTC. This sequence encodes CASRYGTAYNEQFF.

This clone was detected once. This sequence joins TRBV11-2 and TRBJ2-7; no firm D call. The CDR3 runs 11 residues. CDR1 is SGHAT, CDR2 FQNNGV, per germline. V was shortened by 7 bases and J by 6 bases, with 10 bases between the two germline ends. The CDR3 here is CASTLVGEQYF. CDR3 in DNA: TGTGCCAGCACCCTAGTTGGCGAGCAGTACTTC.

The V and J genes are TRBV19 and TRBJ1-5, with 7 bases lining up with TRBD1. The CDR3 is 14 amino acids. The germline CDR1 and CDR2 sequences are LNHDA and SQIVND (reference sequence). The trim removed 9 bases at V and 0 bases at J, leaving 5 bases unmatched. Here the CDR3 reads CASDRDSSNQPQHF. The CDR3 DNA reads as TGTGCCAGCGACCGGGACAGTAGCAATCAGCCCCAGCATTTT.

V and J are TRBV6-5 and TRBJ1-6; D unclear. CDR3 size: 13 residues. Trimming shortened V by 9 bases and J by 0 bases, and 6 bases separated the two germline ends. CDR1 is MNHEY and CDR2 is SVGAGI in the germline V gene. CDR3: CARWSSYNSPLHF. In nucleotides, the CDR3 is TGTGCCAGGTGGAGCTCCTATAATTCACCCCTCCACTTT.

CDR3 region: CASTTLTGPYEQYF. The CDR3 coding sequence is TGTGCCAGCACAACCCTGACAGGGCCCTACGAGCAGTACTTC. This chain uses TRBV5-5 with TRBJ2-7; 7 nucleotides match TRBD1. The CDR3 spans 14 residues. V was pared by 6 bases and J by 2 bases, with 8 bases of the junction left unmatched. Germline CDR1 SGHKS, CDR2 YYEKEE (reference sequence).

The V gene is TRBV2, the J gene TRBJ2-1, with D possibly matching TRBD1 (6 bases). Per germline, CDR1 SNHLY and CDR2 FYNNEI. Deletions cut 5 bases from V and 3 bases from J, with 8 bases between. The CDR3 covers 13 residues. CDR3 bases: TGTGCCAGCAGTCTGGACAGCTACAATGAGCAGTTCTTC. It encodes CASSLDSYNEQFF. Combining the CDR3 with reference TRBV2 and TRBJ2-1 gives the whole variable domain EPEVTQTPSHQVTQMGQEVILRCVPISNHLYFYWYRQILGQKVEFLVSFYNNEISEKSEIFDDQFSVERPDGSNFTLKIRSTKLEDSAMYFCASSLDSYNEQFFGPGTRLTVL.

The CDR3 DNA reads TGTGCCAGCAGCAACGCGAGCGGGGGGGCCTTTTACGAGCAGTACTTC. It encodes CASSNASGGAFYEQYF. The rearrangement links TRBV5-6 to TRBJ2-7; 10 bases match TRBD2. Germline CDR1 is SGHDT and CDR2 is YYEEEE. The junction had 11 bases not matched to a gene; V was cut back by 4 bases and J by 4 bases. This CDR3 comprises 16 residues.

The gene calls are TRBV5-1 and TRBJ2-7; TRBD2 aligns across 7 bases. The CDR3 runs 14 residues. After removal of 3 bases from V and 3 bases from J, the junction contained 6 bases not matched to a gene. Germline V gene sequence: CDR1 SGHRS, CDR2 YFSETQ. The CDR3 loop reads CASSSGLTLYEQYF. DNA for the CDR3: TGCGCCAGCAGCTCGGGACTAACCCTCTACGAGCAGTACTTC.

V gene TRBV24-1 combines with J gene TRBJ1-2; D unclear. Germline V gene data show CDR1 as KGHDR and CDR2 as SFDVKD. The CDR3 spans 13 residues. V shed 4 bases and J shed 1 base, with 6 bases lying between them. CDR3 bases: TGTGCCACCAGTGAGTTTAGTAACTATGGCTACACCTTC. Its protein product is CATSEFSNYGYTF.

The gene calls are TRBV5-8 and TRBJ1-6, with D unclear. V lost 4 bases, J lost 17 bases, and 13 bases lay in between. The length of the CDR3 is 11 residues. The germline V gene encodes CDR1 SGHTS and CDR2 YDEGEE. CDR3 protein: CASSLAAHVHF. In DNA, the CDR3 is TGTGCCAGCAGCCTAGCGGCTCACGTCCACTTT.

The gene calls are TRBV9 and TRBJ1-4; 9 bases fit TRBD1. V lost 4 bases and J lost 7; bases outside the gene matches: 5. CDR1 and CDR2 (germline): SGDLS, YYNGEE. The CDR3 covers 14 residues. The CDR3 coding sequence is TGTGCCAGCAGCCGGGACAGGGCCAGTGAAAAACTGTTTTTT. This translates into CASSRDRASEKLFF.

The chain employs TRBV9 and TRBJ1-6; D is possibly TRBD1 (6 bases). Between the trimmed V and J ends, which lost 2 bases and 7 bases, there was a span of 16 bases. The CDR3 loop spans 16 amino acids. CDR1 and CDR2 (germline): SGDLS, YYNGEE. Written as DNA, the CDR3 is TGTGCCAGCAGCGTCGGACAGCGCTTTAACAATTCACCCCTCCACTTT. Amino acid sequence: CASSVGQRFNNSPLHF.

V usage is TRBV19 and J usage is TRBJ2-1, with unresolved D. The CDR3 is 14 residues long. The germline V and J ends were trimmed by 4 bases and 5 bases, with 12 bases remaining between them. Germline CDR1 reads LNHDA; CDR2 reads SQIVND (reference sequence). DNA of the CDR3: TGTGCCAGTAGTACCCAAACAGTACACAATGAGCAGTTCTTC. This sequence encodes CASSTQTVHNEQFF.

This chain joins TRBV4-1 and TRBJ1-2; D is perhaps TRBD1 (6 bases). This CDR3 region has 16 residues. Per the germline V gene, CDR1 is MGHRA and CDR2 is YSYEKL. Trimming stripped 0 bases from V and 4 bases from J, with 15 bases between. The CDR3: CASSQEQGRIGYGYTF. CDR3 nucleotide sequence: TGCGCCAGCAGCCAAGAACAGGGTAGAATAGGCTATGGCTACACCTTC.

The gene calls are TRBV5-1 and TRBJ1-2; D uncertain. V shed 2 bases and J shed 9 bases, with 14 bases lying between them. Looked up from germline, CDR1 is SGHRS and CDR2 is YFSETQ. The CDR3 length is 13 residues. The CDR3 reads CASSLDTVGSYTF. The CDR3 DNA reads as TGCGCCAGCAGCTTAGACACGGTCGGGAGCTACACCTTC.

The chain carries TRBV4-1 and TRBJ2-7, with D hard to call. V lost 4 bases and J 2 bases, leaving 15 bases between the germline ends. The V gene's germline CDR1 is MGHRA and CDR2 YSYEKL. The CDR3 has 15 residues. The CDR3 nucleotides read TGCGCCAGCAGCCTTTTGTGGGCCGGAACCTACGAGCAGTACTTC. Protein sequence: CASSLLWAGTYEQYF.